Listed below are T cell receptor beta chains from one sample, sequenced in a study of T cell responses to AZD1222 COVID-19 vaccine. Here immunoSEQ multiplex PCR was the method, and the copy in TCRdb shows in-frame clones only, minus some. Of about 140,000 clones listed, about 90% are singletons. The sequencing here drew on peripheral blood, taken on day 0 of AZD1222 vaccination. These TCRs come from an adult in good health. Both conserved end residues are part of each CDR3. D genes are given only for firm matches. Size values are once, few and many counts, or a class for expanded clones, and some rows have none.

TRBJ1-1 | . | . | TRBV5-4 | 12 | CASSLNVGEAFF | TGTGCCAGCAGCTTGAACGTGGGTGAAGCTTTCTTT
TRBJ2-3 | . | . | TRBV4-1 | 17 | CASSLPKDPEPTDTQYF | TGCGCCAGCAGCCTCCCCAAGGACCCAGAACCCACAGATACGCAGTATTTT
TRBJ2-1 | TRBD2 | . | TRBV9 | 16 | CASSVAGGGTYNEQFF | TGTGCCAGCAGCGTAGCGGGCGGGGGAACGTACAATGAGCAGTTCTTC
TRBJ2-7 | . | . | TRBV5-4 | 13 | CASSLDRSYEQYF | TGTGCCAGCAGCTTGGACAGATCCTACGAGCAGTACTTC
TRBJ1-2 | . | . | TRBV6-1 | 14 | CASSEGAGSHGYTF | TGTGCCAGCAGTGAAGGGGCAGGAAGTCATGGCTACACCTTC
TRBJ1-4 | . | few | TRBV29-1 | 13 | CSVATGFNEKLFF | TGCAGCGTGGCCACAGGGTTTAATGAAAAACTGTTTTTT
TRBJ2-2 | TRBD2 | once | TRBV5-1 | 15 | CASFVTGGGTGELFF | TGCGCCAGCTTTGTCACGGGAGGAGGTACCGGGGAGCTGTTTTTT
TRBJ1-6 | TRBD1 | . | TRBV14 | 15 | CASSLGQGAESPLHF | TGTGCCAGCAGCCTTGGACAGGGGGCGGAATCACCCCTCCACTTT
TRBJ2-7 | TRBD1 | . | TRBV27 | 15 | CASRKTWDSTYEQYF | TGTGCCAGCAGAAAAACCTGGGACAGCACCTACGAGCAGTACTTC
TRBJ1-2 | . | . | TRBV7-2 | 16 | CASSLETRASNYGYTF | TGTGCCAGCAGCTTAGAGACCCGCGCCAGTAACTATGGCTACACCTTC
TRBJ2-7 | TRBD1 | once | TRBV27 | 14 | CASSNRDRTYEQYF | TGTGCCAGCAGTAACCGGGACAGGACCTACGAGCAGTACTTC
TRBJ2-7 | . | . | TRBV27 | 14 | CASMILGASGEQYF | TGTGCCAGCATGATCCTAGGGGCCTCTGGGGAGCAGTACTTC
TRBJ1-1 | . | . | TRBV19 | 15 | CASSARTDEYTEAFF | TGTGCCAGTAGTGCCCGGACAGACGAATACACTGAAGCTTTCTTT
TRBJ1-3 | TRBD1 | . | TRBV3-1/TRBV3-2 | 16 | CASSQDFGQGANTIYF | TGTGCCAGCAGCCAAGATTTTGGACAGGGGGCGAACACCATATATTTT
TRBJ2-5 | TRBD1 | . | TRBV5-6 | 15 | CASSPIKQGAETQYF | TGTGCCAGCAGCCCCATCAAACAGGGGGCCGAGACCCAGTACTTC
TRBJ2-4 | . | . | TRBV20-1 | 15 | CSASDRTLAKNIQYF | TGCAGTGCTAGTGACCGGACGTTAGCCAAAAACATTCAGTACTTC
TRBJ2-7 | . | . | TRBV6-5 | 12 | CASSYLRAEQYF | TGTGCCAGCAGTTATCTCCGGGCCGAGCAGTACTTC
TRBJ1-5 | . | . | TRBV27 | 16 | CASSPVLSQSNQPQHF | TGTGCCAGCAGCCCCGTGCTCTCACAAAGCAATCAGCCCCAGCATTTT
TRBJ1-2 | TRBD1 | . | TRBV3-1/TRBV3-2 | 17 | CASSQGPGQGADYGYTF | TGTGCCAGCAGCCAAGGACCCGGACAGGGGGCTGACTATGGCTACACCTTC
TRBJ2-2 | . | . | TRBV30 | 14 | CAWKFAPNTGELFF | TGTGCCTGGAAGTTTGCGCCGAACACCGGGGAGCTGTTTTTT
TRBJ2-1 | TRBD2 | . | TRBV6-5 | 15 | CASSYSRENMNEQFF | TGTGCCAGCAGTTACTCGCGGGAGAATATGAATGAGCAGTTCTTC
TRBJ1-5 | TRBD1 | . | TRBV2 | 12 | CASSEEGQVQHF | TGTGCCAGCAGTGAAGAGGGACAGGTCCAGCATTTT
TRBJ2-5 | TRBD2 | once | TRBV6-2/TRBV6-3 | 14 | CASSYSGEGETQYF | TGTGCCAGCAGTTACTCCGGGGAGGGGGAGACCCAGTACTTC
TRBJ2-3 | TRBD2 | . | TRBV7-2 | 15 | CASSLTAGGLDTQYF | TGTGCCAGCAGCTTAACGGCGGGGGGGCTTGATACGCAGTATTTT
TRBJ2-1 | TRBD2 | . | TRBV2 | 15 | CASIEAGVTDNEQFF | TGTGCCAGCATTGAGGCGGGAGTGACAGACAATGAGCAGTTCTTC
TRBJ2-1 | . | . | TRBV5-4 | 17 | CASSPLMAGAGYNEQFF | TGTGCCAGCAGCCCCCTGATGGCAGGGGCGGGCTACAATGAGCAGTTCTTC
TRBJ1-1 | . | . | TRBV7-9 | 12 | CASSLGQIEAFF | TGTGCCAGCAGCTTAGGACAGATTGAAGCTTTCTTT
TRBJ1-2 | . | once | TRBV12-3/TRBV12-4 | 13 | CASSLGQTSGYTF | TGTGCCAGCAGTTTGGGACAAACCAGTGGCTACACCTTC